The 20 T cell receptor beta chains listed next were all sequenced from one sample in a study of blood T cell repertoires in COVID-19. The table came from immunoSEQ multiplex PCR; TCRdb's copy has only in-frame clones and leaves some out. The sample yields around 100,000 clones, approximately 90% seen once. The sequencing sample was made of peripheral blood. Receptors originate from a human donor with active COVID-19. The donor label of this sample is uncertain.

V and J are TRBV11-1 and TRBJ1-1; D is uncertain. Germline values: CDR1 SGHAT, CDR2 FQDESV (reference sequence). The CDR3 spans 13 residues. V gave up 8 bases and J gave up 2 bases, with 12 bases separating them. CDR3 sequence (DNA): TGTGCCAGCCGACGGGAGGATAACACTGAAGCTTTCTTT. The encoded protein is CASRREDNTEAFF.

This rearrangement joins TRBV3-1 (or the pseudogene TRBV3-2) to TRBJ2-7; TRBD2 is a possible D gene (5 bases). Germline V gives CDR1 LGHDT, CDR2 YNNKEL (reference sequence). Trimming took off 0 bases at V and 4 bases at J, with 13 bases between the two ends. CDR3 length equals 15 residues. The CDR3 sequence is CASSQDKLARYEQYF. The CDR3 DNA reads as TGTGCCAGCAGCCAAGATAAGCTAGCCCGTTACGAGCAGTACTTC.

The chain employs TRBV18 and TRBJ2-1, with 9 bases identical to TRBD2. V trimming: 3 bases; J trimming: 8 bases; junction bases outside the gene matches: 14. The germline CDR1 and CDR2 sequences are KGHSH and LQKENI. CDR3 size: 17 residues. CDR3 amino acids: CASSPPGKSGGRYEQFF. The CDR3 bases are TGTGCCAGCTCACCCCCGGGCAAAAGCGGGGGGAGATATGAGCAGTTCTTC.

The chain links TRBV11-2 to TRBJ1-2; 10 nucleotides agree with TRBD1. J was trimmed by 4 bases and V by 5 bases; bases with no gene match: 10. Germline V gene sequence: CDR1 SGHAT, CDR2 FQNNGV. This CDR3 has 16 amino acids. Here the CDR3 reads CASSPIRTGGTYGYTF. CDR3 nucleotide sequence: TGTGCCAGCAGCCCGATCCGGACAGGGGGTACCTATGGCTACACCTTC.

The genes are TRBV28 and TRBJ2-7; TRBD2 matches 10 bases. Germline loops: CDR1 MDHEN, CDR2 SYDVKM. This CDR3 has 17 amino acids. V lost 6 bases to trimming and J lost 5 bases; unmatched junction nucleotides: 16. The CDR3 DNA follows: TGTGCCAGCAGCCTCCTGCTAGCGGGGGCAGATCTCCACGAGCAGTACTTC. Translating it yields CASSLLLAGADLHEQYF.

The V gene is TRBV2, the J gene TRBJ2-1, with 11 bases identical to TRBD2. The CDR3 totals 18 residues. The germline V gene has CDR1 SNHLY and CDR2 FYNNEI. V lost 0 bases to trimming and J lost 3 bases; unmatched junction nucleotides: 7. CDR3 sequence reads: CASSEALLAGGDYNEQFF. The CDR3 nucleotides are TGTGCCAGCAGTGAAGCGCTTCTAGCGGGGGGTGACTACAATGAGCAGTTCTTC.

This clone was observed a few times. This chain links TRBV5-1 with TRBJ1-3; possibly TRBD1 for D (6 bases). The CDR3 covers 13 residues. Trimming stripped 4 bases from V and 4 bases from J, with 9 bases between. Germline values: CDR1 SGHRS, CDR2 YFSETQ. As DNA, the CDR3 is TGCGCCAGCAGCCCGGGACACGGAAACACCATATATTTT. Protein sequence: CASSPGHGNTIYF.

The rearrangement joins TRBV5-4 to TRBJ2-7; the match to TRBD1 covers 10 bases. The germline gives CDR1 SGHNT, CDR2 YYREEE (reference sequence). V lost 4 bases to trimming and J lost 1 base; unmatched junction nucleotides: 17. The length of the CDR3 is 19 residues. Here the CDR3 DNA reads TGTGCCAGCAGCCTCCCCACCTATGGACAGGGGGGCTTGTCCTACGAGCAGTACTTC. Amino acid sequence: CASSLPTYGQGGLSYEQYF.

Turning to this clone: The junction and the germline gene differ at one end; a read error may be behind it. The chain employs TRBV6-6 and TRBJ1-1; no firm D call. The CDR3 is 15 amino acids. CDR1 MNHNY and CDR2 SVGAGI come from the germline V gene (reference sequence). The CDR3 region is CASSYSSLLNTEAFF. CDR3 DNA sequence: TGTGCCAGCAGCTACTCCTCCCTCCTGAACACTGAAGCTTTCTTT.

The CDR3 nucleotides read TGTGCCACCAGTGATTCCCGCAGTGGTCCAGGGGACGGCCCCTACAATGAGCAGTTCTTC. Its translation: CATSDSRSGPGDGPYNEQFF. The chain couples TRBV24-1 to TRBJ2-1; possible D gene TRBD1, 6 bases. The CDR3 covers 20 residues. Trimming removed 2 bases from V and 2 bases from J, with 24 bases in between. CDR1 is KGHDR, CDR2 SFDVKD, per germline.

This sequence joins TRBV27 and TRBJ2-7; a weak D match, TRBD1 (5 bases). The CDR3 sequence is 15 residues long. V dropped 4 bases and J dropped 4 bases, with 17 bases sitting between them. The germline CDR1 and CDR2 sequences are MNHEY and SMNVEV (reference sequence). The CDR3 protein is CASSSRRSRVYEQYF. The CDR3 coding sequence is TGTGCCAGCAGTTCTCGTAGGTCCAGGGTATACGAGCAGTACTTC.

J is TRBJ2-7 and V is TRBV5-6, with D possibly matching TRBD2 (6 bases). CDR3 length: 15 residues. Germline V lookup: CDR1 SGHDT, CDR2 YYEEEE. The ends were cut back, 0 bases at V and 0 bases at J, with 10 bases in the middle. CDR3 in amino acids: CASSLAGGSSYEQYF. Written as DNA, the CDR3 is TGTGCCAGCAGCTTGGCCGGGGGTAGCTCCTACGAGCAGTACTTC.

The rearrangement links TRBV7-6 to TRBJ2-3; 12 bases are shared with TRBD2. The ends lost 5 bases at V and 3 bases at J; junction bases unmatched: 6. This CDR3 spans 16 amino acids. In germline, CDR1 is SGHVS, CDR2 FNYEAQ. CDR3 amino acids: CASSPLAGGPTDTQYF. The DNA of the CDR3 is TGTGCCAGCAGCCCCCTAGCGGGGGGGCCGACAGATACGCAGTATTTT.

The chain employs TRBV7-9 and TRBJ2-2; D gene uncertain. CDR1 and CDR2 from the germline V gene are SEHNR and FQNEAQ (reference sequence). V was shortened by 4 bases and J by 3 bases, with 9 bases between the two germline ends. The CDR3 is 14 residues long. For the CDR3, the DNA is TGTGCCAGCAGCTCACGCGCGTACACCGGGGAGCTGTTTTTT. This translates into CASSSRAYTGELFF.

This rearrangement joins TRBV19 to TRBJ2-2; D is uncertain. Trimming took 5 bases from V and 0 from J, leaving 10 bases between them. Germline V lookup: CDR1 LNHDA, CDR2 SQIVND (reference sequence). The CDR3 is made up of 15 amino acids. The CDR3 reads CASSVTASNTGELFF. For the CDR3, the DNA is TGTGCCAGTAGTGTCACCGCGTCGAACACCGGGGAGCTGTTTTTT.

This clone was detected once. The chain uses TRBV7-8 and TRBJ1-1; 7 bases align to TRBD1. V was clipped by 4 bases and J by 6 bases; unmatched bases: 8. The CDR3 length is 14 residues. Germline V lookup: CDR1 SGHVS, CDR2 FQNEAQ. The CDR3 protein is CASSSYRGASEAFF. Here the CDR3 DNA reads TGTGCCAGCAGCTCATACAGGGGCGCCTCTGAAGCTTTCTTT. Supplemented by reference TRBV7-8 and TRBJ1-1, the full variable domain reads GAGVSQSPRYKVAKRGQDVALRCDPISGHVSLFWYQQALGQGPEFLTYFQNEAQLDKSGLPSDRFFAERPEGSVSTLKIQRTQQEDSAVYLCASSSYRGASEAFFGQGTRLTVV.

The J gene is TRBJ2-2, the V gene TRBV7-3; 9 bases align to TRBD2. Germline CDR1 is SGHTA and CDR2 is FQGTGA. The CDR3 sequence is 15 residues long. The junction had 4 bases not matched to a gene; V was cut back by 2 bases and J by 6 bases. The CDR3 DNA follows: TGTGCCAGCAGCTTACTAGCGGGGTCGTCCGGGGAGCTGTTTTTT. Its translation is CASSLLAGSSGELFF.

CDR3 amino acids: CASSFPREQETQYF. The CDR3 DNA reads TGTGCCAGCAGCTTCCCTAGGGAGCAAGAGACCCAGTACTTC. The chain uses TRBV7-9 and TRBJ2-5; TRBD2 is a possible D gene (5 bases). This CDR3 has 14 residues. Trimming took 3 bases from V and 2 from J, leaving 10 bases between them. Germline values: CDR1 SEHNR, CDR2 FQNEAQ (reference sequence).

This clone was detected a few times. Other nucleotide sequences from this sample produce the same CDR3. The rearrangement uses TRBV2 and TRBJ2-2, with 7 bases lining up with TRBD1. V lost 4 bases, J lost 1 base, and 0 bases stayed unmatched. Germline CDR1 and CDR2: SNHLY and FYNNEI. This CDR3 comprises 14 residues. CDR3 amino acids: CASSGQGNTGELFF. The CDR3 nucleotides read TGTGCCAGCAGTGGACAGGGGAACACCGGGGAGCTGTTTTTT.

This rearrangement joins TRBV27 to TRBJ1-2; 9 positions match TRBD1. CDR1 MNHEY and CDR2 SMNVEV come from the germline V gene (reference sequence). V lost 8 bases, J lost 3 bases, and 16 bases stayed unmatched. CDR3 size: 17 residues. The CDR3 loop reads CASRRPGTGNSDYGYTF. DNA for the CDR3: TGTGCCAGCCGACGTCCCGGGACAGGGAATAGCGACTATGGCTACACCTTC.